Listed here are 21 T cell receptor beta chains from one sample, sequenced in a study of CD8+CD57+ T cells in acquired aplastic anemia (dated by TCRdb to between 2018 and 2020). The patients picked for sequencing were ones in whom flow cytometry had shown an expansion of CD8+CD57+ cells. The data were produced on an Illumina HiSeq 2000. Genomic DNA was used as template for profiling of TCR beta VDJ combinations and CDR3 sequences. The public reads were reprocessed in TCRdb via fastp at Q25 and MiXCR, keeping in-frame beta chains. Duplicate CDR3 protein sequences are folded into a single record with the most common DNA and genes. The sample contains hundreds of thousands of distinct CDR3 sequences, around three fifths of them found a single time. Roughly 1.3% of the sample is held by the ten biggest clonotypes. The sample consisted of sorted CD4+, CD8+, or CD8+CD57+ T cells (not recorded which) from PBMCs. The receptors here all came from a human donor with aplastic anemia.

This clonotype was picked up many times. The chain has TRBV27 and TRBJ1-1; 7 bases line up with TRBD1. Germline trimming cut 8 bases from V and 4 bases from J; bases unmatched to any gene: 7. Germline V lookup: CDR1 MNHEY, CDR2 SMNVEV (reference sequence). CDR3 length: 13 amino acids. The CDR3 reads CASRLQGSTEAFF. The CDR3 coding sequence is TGTGCCAGCCGGTTACAGGGGAGCACTGAAGCTTTCTTT.

This clonotype was counted only a few times. The chain combines TRBV10-3 with TRBJ2-5; 10 bases line up with TRBD1. CDR1 and CDR2 (germline): ENHRY, SYGVKD. The CDR3 covers 17 residues. Germline trimming cut 0 bases from V and 2 bases from J; bases unmatched to any gene: 6. This CDR3 is CAISESSGTGVQETQYF. The CDR3 DNA sequence: TGTGCCATCAGTGAGTCCTCCGGGACAGGGGTACAAGAGACCCAGTACTTC.

This clonotype was counted at least ten times. This chain joins TRBV10-3 and TRBJ2-3; D remains unclear. The ends were cut back, 4 bases at V and 5 bases at J, with 7 bases in the middle. This CDR3 has 12 residues. CDR1 and CDR2 (germline): ENHRY, SYGVKD. The CDR3 reads CAISALKDTQYF. For the CDR3, the DNA is TGTGCCATCAGTGCCTTAAAAGATACGCAGTATTTT.

Only a few counts were recorded for this clonotype. A much larger clonotype is one base distant, so this may be a read error. The V call is TRBV3-1, the J call TRBJ2-5, with D maybe TRBD2 (5 bases). The V and J ends lost 4 bases and 10 bases respectively, with 10 bases between them. The CDR3 runs to 11 residues. Germline V lookup: CDR1 LGHDT, CDR2 YNNKEL (reference sequence). The CDR3 DNA reads TGTGCCAGCAGCCGACCGGGAATCCAGTACTTC. Translated, it gives CASSRPGIQYF.

This clonotype came up many times. V is TRBV12-3 or TRBV12-4 and J is TRBJ1-1; tentatively, D is TRBD1 (5 bases). The V end lost 6 bases, the J end lost 8 bases, and 10 bases lay between the germline ends. The CDR3 is 11 amino acids. This chain's CDR3 is CASRLWGEAFF. The CDR3 region has the DNA TGTGCCAGCAGGCTTTGGGGGGAAGCTTTCTTT.

This clonotype came up many times. The chain joins TRBV5-1 to TRBJ1-6; 8 bases map to TRBD1. The germline V gene has CDR1 SGHRS and CDR2 YFSETQ. This CDR3 has 15 residues. V trimming: 1 base; J trimming: 10 bases; junction bases outside the gene matches: 7. CDR3 amino acids: CASSLTGQGRSPLHF. CDR3 coding DNA: TGCGCCAGCAGCTTGACAGGACAGGGTAGATCACCCCTCCACTTT.

This clonotype came up a few times. Written as DNA, the CDR3 is TGTGCCAGCAGCTTAATCTGGACAGGGGGTGATCAGCCCCAGCATTTT. Its protein is CASSLIWTGGDQPQHF. The genes are TRBV7-9 and TRBJ1-5; 10 nucleotides match TRBD1. CDR3 length: 16 residues. V gave up 2 bases and J gave up 5 bases; unmatched junction bases: 6. CDR1 SEHNR and CDR2 FQNEAQ come from the germline V gene (reference sequence).

Comments on this clonotype: Mismatch with germline at one junction end may stem from a read error. The chain joins TRBV7-6 to TRBJ1-2; TRBD1 matches at 9 bases. This CDR3 region has 13 residues. Germline CDR1 and CDR2: SGHVS and FNYEAQ. CDR3 region: CAGSLWTGDGYTF. The CDR3 DNA is TGTGCCGGCAGCTTGTGGACAGGGGATGGCTACACCTTC.

This clonotype was counted ten times or more. V usage is TRBV29-1 and J usage is TRBJ2-1; D is unresolved. Trimming removed 6 bases from V and 2 bases from J, with 14 bases in between. The germline CDR1 and CDR2 sequences are SQVTM and ANQGSEA. The CDR3 sequence is 14 residues long. The CDR3 reads CSVENRVTYNEQFF. The CDR3 DNA reads TGCAGCGTCGAGAATCGGGTAACCTACAATGAGCAGTTCTTC.

The rearrangement links TRBV24-1 to TRBJ2-1; 7 bases match TRBD2. Germline assignment: CDR1 KGHDR and CDR2 SFDVKD. This CDR3 comprises 12 residues. The V and J ends lost 9 bases and 7 bases, in that order; junction bases with no gene match: 5. CDR3 protein: CATREAGNEQFF. The CDR3 nucleotides read TGTGCCACCCGGGAGGCAGGGAATGAGCAGTTCTTC.

V gene TRBV7-3 combines with J gene TRBJ2-5; 9 positions agree with TRBD1. Germline lookup yields CDR1 SGHTA and CDR2 FQGTGA. The V gene end was trimmed by 3 bases and the J gene end by 1 base; junction bases not matched to a gene: 3. The CDR3 runs 15 residues. CDR3 sequence (DNA): TGTGCCAGCAGCTTGGTGACAGGGGGCCAAGAGACCCAGTACTTC. It encodes CASSLVTGGQETQYF.

In regard to this clonotype: A much bigger clone sits one base away, suggesting this may be a read error. The chain combines TRBV6-2 or TRBV6-3 with TRBJ2-4; D is possibly TRBD1 (5 bases). The germline V gene encodes CDR1 MNHEY and CDR2 SVGEGT. The CDR3 is 15 amino acids. For the CDR3, the DNA is TGTGCCAGCAGTTACGACAGATTAGCCAAAAACACTCAGTACTTC. Its protein is CASSYDRLAKNTQYF.

The sample holds many counts of this clonotype. The rearrangement joins TRBV15 to TRBJ2-1; 8 positions agree with TRBD2. Germline V lookup: CDR1 LNHNV, CDR2 YYDKDF (reference sequence). With V trimmed by 5 bases and J by 4 bases, 4 bases remained unmatched. This CDR3 comprises 14 residues. CDR3 amino acids: CATSHRGGYNEQFF. The CDR3 DNA sequence: TGTGCCACCAGCCACCGGGGGGGTTACAATGAGCAGTTCTTC.

This rearrangement joins TRBV5-4 to TRBJ1-2, with 7 bases that match TRBD1. V was clipped by 2 bases and J by 3 bases; unmatched bases: 4. The CDR3 sequence is 14 residues long. Germline V gene sequence: CDR1 SGHNT, CDR2 YYREEE (reference sequence). DNA of the CDR3: TGTGCCAGCAGCTTCGGCAGGGGGGACTATGGCTACACCTTC. Translating it yields CASSFGRGDYGYTF.

Notes on this clonotype: A read error may explain this, as a much larger clone is one base away. The chain employs TRBV7-9 and TRBJ2-3, with D uncertain. The DNA end lines up better with TRBJ1-5; the J call may be wrong. Germline V lookup: CDR1 SEHNR, CDR2 FQNEAQ (reference sequence). The CDR3 has 14 amino acids. The CDR3 is CASSPNPVADTQHF. The CDR3 DNA reads TGTGCCAGCAGCCCTAACCCGGTGGCAGATACGCAGCATTTT.

The genes are TRBV12-3 or TRBV12-4 and TRBJ1-5, with D unresolved. Trimming took off 5 bases at V and 4 bases at J, with 9 bases between the two ends. The CDR3 length is 13 residues. The CDR3 spells CASSVGWNQPQHF. The CDR3 DNA reads as TGTGCCAGCAGTGTGGGGTGGAATCAGCCCCAGCATTTT.

The chain employs TRBV7-2 and TRBJ2-7; 7 bases agree with TRBD1. Germline-derived CDR1 and CDR2 are SGHTA and FQGNSA. V was clipped by 0 bases and J by 0 bases; unmatched bases: 2. CDR3 size: 15 residues. Here the CDR3 reads CASSLAGDSSYEQYF. DNA for the CDR3: TGTGCCAGCAGCTTAGCTGGGGACAGCTCCTACGAGCAGTACTTC.

The gene calls are TRBV15 and TRBJ2-7; D possibly matches TRBD1 or TRBD2 (5 bases each). V was trimmed by 4 bases and J by 2 bases, leaving 15 bases between them. The CDR3 sequence is 15 residues long. CDR1 is LNHNV and CDR2 is YYDKDF in the germline V gene (reference sequence). For the CDR3, the DNA is TGTGCCACCAGCACGGCAGGGACGTTTACCTACGAGCAGTACTTC. As protein: CATSTAGTFTYEQYF.

This clonotype was detected ten times or more. The V gene is TRBV6-1, the J gene TRBJ1-3; D ambiguous. The CDR3 covers 15 residues. CDR1 is MNHNS, CDR2 SASEGT, per germline. V lost 6 bases and J 2 bases, leaving 14 bases between the germline ends. CDR3 nucleotides: TGTGCCAGCAGATCTGGAGACGTTACTGGAAACACCATATATTTT. Protein sequence: CASRSGDVTGNTIYF.

To note about this clonotype: This may be a read error, as it is one base from a much larger clone. DNA of the CDR3: TGCGCCAGCAGCCCCCCCTGGGGGGACACCGTGGAGCTGTTTTTT. Its translation is CASSPPWGDTVELFF. The rearrangement joins TRBV5-1 to TRBJ2-2; D is perhaps TRBD1 or TRBD2 (6 bases each). The CDR3 totals 15 residues. Germline CDR1 and CDR2: SGHRS and YFSETQ.

This clonotype was counted ten times or more. The V and J genes are TRBV12-3 or TRBV12-4 and TRBJ2-7, with 10 bases identical to TRBD2. With V trimmed by 6 bases and J by 0 bases, 2 bases remained unmatched. This CDR3 region has 14 residues. The chain's CDR3 is CASRPSGGSYEQYF. The CDR3 DNA reads TGTGCCAGCAGACCTAGCGGGGGCTCCTACGAGCAGTACTTC.